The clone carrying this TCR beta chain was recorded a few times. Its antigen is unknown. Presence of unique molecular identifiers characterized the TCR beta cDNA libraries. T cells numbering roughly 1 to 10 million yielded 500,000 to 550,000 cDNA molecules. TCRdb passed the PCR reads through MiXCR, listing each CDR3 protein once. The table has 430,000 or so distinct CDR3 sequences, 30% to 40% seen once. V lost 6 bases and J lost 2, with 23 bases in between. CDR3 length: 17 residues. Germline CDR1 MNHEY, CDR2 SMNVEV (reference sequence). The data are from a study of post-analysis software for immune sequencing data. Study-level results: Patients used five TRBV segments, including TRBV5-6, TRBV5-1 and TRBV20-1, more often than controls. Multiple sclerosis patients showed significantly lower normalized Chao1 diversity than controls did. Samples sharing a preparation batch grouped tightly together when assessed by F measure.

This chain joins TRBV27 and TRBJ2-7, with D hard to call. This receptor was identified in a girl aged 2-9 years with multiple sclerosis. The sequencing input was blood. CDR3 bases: TGTGCCAGCAGGACCGGGTCTGAAGGGCTGCCACCCTACGAGCAGTACTTC. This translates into CASRTGSEGLPPYEQYF.